The 14 T cell receptor beta chains reported below all come from one sample, sequenced in a study of blood T cell repertoires in COVID-19. Sequencing used immunoSEQ multiplex PCR; TCRdb keeps in-frame clones, though not all of them. The sample consists of 100,000 to 120,000 clones, around 90% of them appearing once. Sequencing input: peripheral blood. The source is a human donor in a cohort sampled during active COVID-19.

This chain joins TRBV24-1 and TRBJ2-2, with 7 bases that match TRBD1. The CDR3 consists of 14 residues. Germline lookup yields CDR1 KGHDR and CDR2 SFDVKD. Trimming cost V 7 bases and J 1 base; bases outside gene matches: 2. In nucleotides, the CDR3 is TGTGCCACCAGACAGGGGCAGAACACCGGGGAGCTGTTTTTT. Translated, it gives CATRQGQNTGELFF.

The V and J genes are TRBV25-1 and TRBJ1-2; D gene unclear. The CDR3 is 12 amino acids. With 10 bases removed from V and 2 bases from J, the gap between germline ends came to 11 bases. Per germline, CDR1 MGHDK and CDR2 SYGVNS. The CDR3 sequence is CATQTRNYGYTF. The CDR3 DNA is TGTGCCACCCAGACACGCAACTATGGCTACACCTTC.

This clone was recorded only once. This rearrangement joins TRBV7-9 to TRBJ1-2, with 8 bases fitting TRBD1. This CDR3 comprises 15 residues. Trimming took 1 base from V and 5 from J; bases not matched to a gene: 6. CDR1 is SEHNR and CDR2 is FQNEAQ in the germline V gene (reference sequence). The CDR3 DNA follows: TGTGCCAGCAGCTTAGGTCCAGGGGGCGCATATGGCTACACCTTC. This sequence encodes CASSLGPGGAYGYTF.

In its sample, this clone was seen once. V and J are TRBV19 and TRBJ1-6; 7 bases align to TRBD1. The CDR3 has 12 residues. Germline V lookup: CDR1 LNHDA, CDR2 SQIVND (reference sequence). J gave up 13 bases and V 1 base, and 1 base lay outside the gene matches. CDR3 nucleotide sequence: TGTGCCAGTAGTATAGGGGACAGTCCCCTCCACTTT. It encodes CASSIGDSPLHF.

In its sample, this clone was seen once. The chain employs TRBV19 and TRBJ1-4; D is perhaps TRBD1 (6 bases). The V gene's germline CDR1 is LNHDA and CDR2 SQIVND (reference sequence). Trimming pared 5 bases from V and 10 bases from J, leaving 23 bases between. The CDR3 totals 16 residues. CDR3 coding DNA: TGTGCCAGTAGTTTATCGAGGACAGCGGCGATGCGAAAACTGTTTTTT. As protein: CASSLSRTAAMRKLFF. Combining the CDR3 with reference TRBV19 and TRBJ1-4 gives the whole variable domain DGGITQSPKYLFRKEGQNVTLSCEQNLNHDAMYWYRQDPGQGLRLIYYSQIVNDFQKGDIAEGYSVSREKKESFPLTVTSAQKNPTAFYLCASSLSRTAAMRKLFFGSGTQLSVL.

V is TRBV19 and J is TRBJ2-2; 8 positions match TRBD1. The trim removed 9 bases at V and 1 base at J, leaving 4 bases unmatched. Germline CDR1 LNHDA, CDR2 SQIVND (reference sequence). The CDR3 totals 14 residues. CDR3 nucleotide sequence: TGTGCCAGGACAGGGGTCGGGAACACCGGGGAGCTGTTTTTT. It codes for CARTGVGNTGELFF.

This clone was recorded only once. CDR3 in DNA: TGTGCAAGTCGCTTAGTACGGGTCCTTGAGACCCAGTACTTC. This sequence encodes CASRLVRVLETQYF. The chain has TRBV12-2 and TRBJ2-5; the D call in the table, TRBD2, was not verified against the DNA. TRBV12-2 is labeled a pseudogene. The CDR3 has 14 residues.

The DNA for the CDR3 is TGTGCCAGCAGCTTACGTGGAGGGGATTCCTCTGGGGCCAACGTCCTGACTTTC. It yields the protein CASSLRGGDSSGANVLTF. The chain recombines TRBV7-9 with TRBJ2-6, with D possibly matching TRBD2 (6 bases). Germline CDR1 is SEHNR and CDR2 is FQNEAQ (reference sequence). The germline V and J ends were trimmed by 2 bases and 0 bases, with 14 bases remaining between them. This CDR3 spans 18 amino acids. The full variable domain, completed using reference TRBV7-9 and TRBJ2-6, is DTGVSQNPRHKITKRGQNVTFRCDPISEHNRLYWYRQTLGQGPEFLTYFQNEAQLEKSRLLSDRFSAERPKGSFSTLEIQRTEQGDSAMYLCASSLRGGDSSGANVLTFGAGSRLTVL.

J is TRBJ2-1 and V is TRBV11-3, with 8 bases fitting TRBD2. The CDR3 sequence is 16 residues long. CDR1 and CDR2 (germline): SGHNT, YENEEA. Germline trimming cut 1 base from V and 9 bases from J; bases unmatched to any gene: 11. The CDR3 is CASSLARTSRVTEQFF. CDR3 nucleotides: TGTGCCAGCAGCTTAGCCCGGACTAGCAGGGTGACTGAGCAGTTCTTC. Using reference TRBV11-3 and TRBJ2-1 for the parts outside the CDR3, the full variable domain is EAGVVQSPRYKIIEKKQPVAFWCNPISGHNTLYWYLQNLGQGPELLIRYENEEAVDDSQLPKDRFSAERLKGVDSTLKIQPAELGDSAVYLCASSLARTSRVTEQFFGPGTRLTVL.

The chain employs TRBV18 and TRBJ1-2; D remains ambiguous. The CDR3 is made up of 13 amino acids. Trimming removed 4 bases at V and 5 bases at J, with 11 bases between. Germline-derived CDR1 and CDR2 are KGHSH and LQKENI. The CDR3 spells CASSLERAYGYTF. In DNA, the CDR3 is TGTGCCAGCTCACTGGAGAGGGCTTATGGCTACACCTTC.

This sequence joins TRBV7-8 and TRBJ1-2; D is perhaps TRBD1 (6 bases). Trimming took 4 bases from V and 4 from J, leaving 13 bases between them. The CDR3 consists of 14 residues. CDR1 SGHVS and CDR2 FQNEAQ come from the germline V gene. DNA of the CDR3: TGTGCCAGCAGCTCCCGGGACACCTTCTATGGCTACACCTTC. Translated: CASSSRDTFYGYTF.

J is TRBJ1-1 and V is TRBV18; 8 bases map to TRBD1. The CDR3 has 16 residues. Trimming at V came to 2 bases and at J to 4 bases, leaving 9 bases not matched to a gene. Germline lookup yields CDR1 KGHSH and CDR2 LQKENI. The CDR3 DNA reads as TGTGCCAGCTCACCATCCCCCAGGGGGCTTGGCACTGAAGCTTTCTTT. Residues: CASSPSPRGLGTEAFF.

The rearrangement joins TRBV25-1 to TRBJ1-1; TRBD1 might be the D (6 bases). Germline CDR1 reads MGHDK; CDR2 reads SYGVNS. Trimming shortened V by 2 bases and J by 0 bases, and 10 bases separated the two germline ends. This CDR3 has 15 residues. CDR3 DNA sequence: TGTGCCAGCAGTGAACCCGGACAGTTGAACACTGAAGCTTTCTTT. Translated, it gives CASSEPGQLNTEAFF.

The chain is built from TRBV6-5 and TRBJ2-7, with a possible D match to TRBD1 (5 bases). The V end lost 7 bases, the J end lost 7 bases, and 20 bases lay between the germline ends. Germline V gene data show CDR1 as MNHEY and CDR2 as SVGAGI. The CDR3 length is 14 residues. In nucleotides, the CDR3 is TGTGCCAGCACCCCATCAGGGCGGCTTGGAGAGCAGTACTTC. As protein: CASTPSGRLGEQYF.